This T cell receptor beta chain was recorded in a study of T cells in Graves' hyperthyroidism and ophthalmopathy. Study context: Peripheral blood was taken when the disease was first diagnosed, before any treatment began. Study findings and constraints: Blood also carried most thyroid clonotypes expanded above 0.001.

In its sample, this clonotype was seen a few times. The target antigen is unknown. Amplified TCR beta CDR3 regions derived from RNA transcripts. During a first-round RT-PCR of the TCR CDR3, the HTBI primer set was used. TCRdb recomputed calls from the multiplex PCR reads with MiXCR, one row per CDR3 protein. The sample has 690,000 or so distinct CDR3 sequences; under 20% are singletons. Sequenced: blood. The sequence derives from a woman in her forties or fifties with Graves' hyperthyroidism that later progressed to Graves' ophthalmopathy.

The CDR3 DNA is TGTGCCAGCAGACACAAATCTGGACTGTACTCCTACAATGAGCAGTTCTTC. Translating it yields CASRHKSGLYSYNEQFF. This chain connects TRBV27 to TRBJ2-1; D is perhaps TRBD2 (5 bases). This CDR3 comprises 17 residues. Germline loops: CDR1 MNHEY, CDR2 SMNVEV (reference sequence). Trimming removed 6 bases from V and 0 bases from J, with 18 bases in between.